These T cell receptor beta chains were read from a single sample in a study of blood T cell repertoires in COVID-19. This table comes from immunoSEQ multiplex PCR, and its TCRdb copy is limited to in-frame clones, with some not included. Of some 250,000 clones in the sample, about 86% were seen once. Sequenced: peripheral blood. The source is a man aged 40-49 years with active or convalescent COVID-19. Each CDR3 is given with its conserved first and last residue. The D gene is left open where the match is weak. Not all rows give a size; the values are once, few, many and, for expanded clones, a class.

j_gene,d_gene,v_gene,abundance,CDR3nt,CDR3aa
TRBJ2-7,TRBD2,TRBV4-1,NA,TGCGCCAGCAGCCAAGAGGGGGCTAGCGGGAGGGCCTCGGTGTACTTC,CASSQEGASGRASVYF
TRBJ1-1,NA,TRBV24-1,NA,TGTGCCACCAGTGATCCTGCTTTCTTT,CATSDPAFF
TRBJ2-5,TRBD1,TRBV18,NA,TGTGCCAGCTCACCGTGGACAGGTGGCCTCCAGGAGACCCAGTACTTC,CASSPWTGGLQETQYF
TRBJ1-1,NA,TRBV12-5,NA,TGTGCTAGTGGTTTGGGCTGGGTGGGGCTTGAAGCTTTCTTT,CASGLGWVGLEAFF
TRBJ2-1,TRBD2,TRBV10-3,NA,TGTGCCATCAGTGAGCTCACTAGCGGGAGGGGGTATGAGCAGTTCTTC,CAISELTSGRGYEQFF
TRBJ2-7,NA,TRBV11-1,NA,TGTGCCAGCAGCTTAGCGCGGACAGCCTACGAGCAGTACTTC,CASSLARTAYEQYF
TRBJ1-5,TRBD1,TRBV19,NA,TGTGCCAGTAGTCCTCGACAGGGAGGAAATCAGCCCCAGCATTTT,CASSPRQGGNQPQHF
TRBJ1-4,NA,TRBV28,NA,TGTGCCAGCAGTTTGTACAGTAGTAATGAAAAACTGTTTTTT,CASSLYSSNEKLFF
TRBJ2-5,NA,TRBV19,NA,TGTGCCAGTAGTATTGCAGGGAATCAAGAGACCCAGTACTTC,CASSIAGNQETQYF
TRBJ2-1,TRBD2,TRBV7-9,NA,TGTGCCAGCAGCTTAGGACTAGCGGGAGGTTCCTACAATGAGCAGTTCTTC,CASSLGLAGGSYNEQFF
TRBJ2-1,NA,TRBV5-1,few,TGCGCCAGCAGCTCGGCGGGCTCCTACAATGAGCAGTTCTTC,CASSSAGSYNEQFF
TRBJ2-1,NA,TRBV2,NA,TGTGCCAGCAGTGATGGGCTCCGGCTGGGTGAGCAGTTCTTC,CASSDGLRLGEQFF
TRBJ1-2,NA,TRBV9,once,TGTGCCAGCAGCGTAGCTACAGGGCCCGACTATGGCTACACCTTC,CASSVATGPDYGYTF
TRBJ2-7,NA,TRBV30,few,TGTGCCTGGAGTGGCAGGGGAAGGGAGCAGTACTTC,CAWSGRGREQYF
TRBJ2-7,TRBD2,TRBV2,NA,TGTGCCAGCAGTCCTTTAGCGGGAGGGCTGGGGGAGCAGTACTTC,CASSPLAGGLGEQYF
TRBJ2-7,NA,TRBV11-3,NA,TGTGCCAGCAGCTTAGGACATGCAGGGATCCACGAGCAGTACTTC,CASSLGHAGIHEQYF
TRBJ2-5,TRBD1,TRBV5-4,NA,TGTGCCAGCAGCGACTCACAGGGGGCAGTGGGAGAGACCCAGTACTTC,CASSDSQGAVGETQYF
TRBJ1-5,NA,TRBV7-2,NA,TGTGCCAGCAGCTTGGACGGAGGGAGAGACAATCAGCCCCAGCATTTT,CASSLDGGRDNQPQHF